What follows are 7 T cell receptor beta chains derived from one specimen sequenced in a study of T cell responses to AZD1222 COVID-19 vaccine. Here immunoSEQ multiplex PCR was the method, and the copy in TCRdb shows in-frame clones only, minus some. The table lists under 150,000 clones, approximately 85% of them singletons, with approximately 4% in the top ten. Specimen: peripheral blood, collected on day 0 of MenACWY control vaccination. The receptors stem from an adult in good health.

V gene TRBV3-1 (or the pseudogene TRBV3-2) combines with J gene TRBJ1-4, with TRBD1 matching 8 bases. V lost 1 base, J lost 2 bases, and 6 bases stayed unmatched. CDR1 and CDR2 from the germline V gene are LGHDT and YNNKEL (reference sequence). The CDR3 contains 17 residues. CDR3 sequence: CASSQVGRGLTNEKLFF. DNA for the CDR3: TGTGCCAGCAGCCAAGTGGGCAGGGGGCTGACTAATGAAAAACTGTTTTTT.

The rearrangement uses TRBV7-2 and TRBJ1-5, with unresolved D. Germline V gives CDR1 SGHTA, CDR2 FQGNSA. The CDR3 has 14 amino acids. The V and J ends lost 5 bases and 4 bases respectively, with 12 bases between them. The chain's CDR3 is CASSLRRENQPQHF. DNA of the CDR3: TGTGCCAGCAGCCTGCGGAGGGAAAATCAGCCCCAGCATTTT.

J is TRBJ1-2 and V is TRBV6-1; D perhaps matches TRBD1 (6 bases). The CDR3 runs 14 residues. The V end was cut by 3 bases, the J end by 4 bases, with 12 bases between. The germline V gene encodes CDR1 MNHNS and CDR2 SASEGT. CDR3 sequence: CASSDNRDTYGYTF. CDR3 sequence (DNA): TGTGCCAGCAGTGATAATCGGGACACCTATGGCTACACCTTC.

J is TRBJ1-1 and V is TRBV9; D unresolved. Trimming removed 2 bases from V and 3 bases from J, with 5 bases in between. This CDR3 spans 12 amino acids. CDR1 is SGDLS and CDR2 is YYNGEE in the germline V gene. The CDR3 region has the DNA TGTGCCAGCAGCGTCCTAGACACTGAAGCTTTCTTT. It is translated as CASSVLDTEAFF.

The chain uses TRBV3-1 (or the pseudogene TRBV3-2) and TRBJ2-3; 7 bases agree with TRBD2. The CDR3 is made up of 15 amino acids. With V trimmed by 6 bases and J by 1 base, 7 bases remained unmatched. The germline CDR1 and CDR2 sequences are LGHDT and YNNKEL (reference sequence). The CDR3 nucleotides read TGTGCCAGCAGTTCCGGACTAGATGGCACAGATACGCAGTATTTT. Its protein product is CASSSGLDGTDTQYF.

The J gene is TRBJ1-3, the V gene TRBV2, with D possibly TRBD1 on 5 matching bases. The CDR3 is made up of 14 amino acids. Trimming removed 10 bases at V and 6 bases at J, with 19 bases between. Germline CDR1 is SNHLY and CDR2 is FYNNEI. In DNA, the CDR3 is TGTGCCACCGGGGGGGGGATATTGGAAAACACCATATATTTT. Amino acid sequence: CATGGGILENTIYF.

This chain links TRBV4-1 with TRBJ2-3; TRBD2 might be the D (5 bases). CDR1 and CDR2 (germline): MGHRA, YSYEKL. This CDR3 is built from 14 residues. V was trimmed by 4 bases and J by 3 bases, leaving 11 bases between them. The CDR3 reads CASSRFSETDTQYF. The DNA of the CDR3 is TGCGCCAGCAGCCGATTTAGCGAGACAGATACGCAGTATTTT.